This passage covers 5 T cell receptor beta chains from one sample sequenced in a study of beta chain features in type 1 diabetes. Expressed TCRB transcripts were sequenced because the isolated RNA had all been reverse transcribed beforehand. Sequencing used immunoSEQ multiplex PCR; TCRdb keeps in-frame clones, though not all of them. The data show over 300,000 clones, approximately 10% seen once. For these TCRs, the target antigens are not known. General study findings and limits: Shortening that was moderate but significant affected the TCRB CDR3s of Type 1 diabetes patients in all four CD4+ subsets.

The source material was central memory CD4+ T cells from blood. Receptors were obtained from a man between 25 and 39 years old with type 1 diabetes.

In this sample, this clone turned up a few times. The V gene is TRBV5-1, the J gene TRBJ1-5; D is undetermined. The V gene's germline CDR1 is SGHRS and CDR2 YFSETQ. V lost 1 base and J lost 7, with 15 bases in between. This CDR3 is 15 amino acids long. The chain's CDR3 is CASSLSGGNGQPQHF. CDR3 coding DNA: TGCGCCAGCAGCTTGTCGGGTGGGAATGGCCAGCCCCAGCATTTT. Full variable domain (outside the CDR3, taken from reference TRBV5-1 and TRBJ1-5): KAGVTQTPRYLIKTRGQQVTLSCSPISGHRSVSWYQQTPGQGLQFLFEYFSETQRNKGNFPGRFSGRQFSNSRSEMNVSTLELGDSALYLCASSLSGGNGQPQHFGDGTRLSIL.

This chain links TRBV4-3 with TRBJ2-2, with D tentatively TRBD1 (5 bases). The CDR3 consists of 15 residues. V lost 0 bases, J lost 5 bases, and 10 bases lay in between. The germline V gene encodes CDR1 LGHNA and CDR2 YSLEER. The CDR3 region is CASSQERYRTGELFF. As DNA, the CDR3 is TGCGCCAGCAGCCAAGAACGGTACAGGACCGGGGAGCTGTTTTTT.

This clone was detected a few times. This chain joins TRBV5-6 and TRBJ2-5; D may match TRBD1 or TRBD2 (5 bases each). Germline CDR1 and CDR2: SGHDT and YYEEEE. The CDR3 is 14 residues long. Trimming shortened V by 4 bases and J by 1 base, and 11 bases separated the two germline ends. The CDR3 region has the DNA TGTGCCAGCAGCCCGATGGGGGTCCAAGAGACCCAGTACTTC. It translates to CASSPMGVQETQYF.

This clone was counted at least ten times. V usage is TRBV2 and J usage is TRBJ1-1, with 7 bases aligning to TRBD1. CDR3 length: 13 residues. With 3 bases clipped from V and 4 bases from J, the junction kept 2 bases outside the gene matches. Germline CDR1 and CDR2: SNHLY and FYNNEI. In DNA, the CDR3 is TGTGCCAGCAGTGACTCAGGGGGCACTGAAGCTTTCTTT. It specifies CASSDSGGTEAFF.

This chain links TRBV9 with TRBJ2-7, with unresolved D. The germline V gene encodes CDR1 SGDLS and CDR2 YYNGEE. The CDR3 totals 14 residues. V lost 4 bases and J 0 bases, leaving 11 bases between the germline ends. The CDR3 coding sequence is TGTGCCAGCAGCCCTCGTCTTTTCTCCTACGAGCAGTACTTC. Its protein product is CASSPRLFSYEQYF.